What follows are 31 T cell receptor beta chains derived from one specimen sequenced in a study of post-analysis software for immune sequencing data. Findings and limits, study-wide: Five TRBV segments, including TRBV5-6, TRBV5-1 and TRBV20-1, were more frequent in patients than controls.

Prepared libraries of TCR beta cDNA carried unique molecular identifiers. Using its own MiXCR run on the PCR reads, TCRdb lists one record per CDR3 protein. The sample has about 500,000 distinct CDR3 sequences, roughly 45% seen once. What these receptors recognize is not known. The sequenced material came from blood. Receptor source: a girl aged 10 to 17 with multiple sclerosis.

This clonotype occurred many times. The chain carries TRBV20-1 and TRBJ2-7, with TRBD2 identical over 7 bases. The CDR3 is 15 amino acids. V shed 2 bases and J 4 bases; nucleotides not matched to a gene: 11. In germline, CDR1 is DFQATT, CDR2 SNEGSKA (reference sequence). The CDR3 is CSARLLAVSDYEQYF. CDR3 DNA: TGCAGTGCTAGACTTCTAGCGGTCTCAGATTACGAGCAGTACTTC.

The chain links TRBV20-1 to TRBJ1-2; maybe TRBD1 (5 bases). Trimming removed 4 bases at V and 4 bases at J, with 13 bases between. Germline loops: CDR1 DFQATT, CDR2 SNEGSKA (reference sequence). This CDR3 region has 13 residues. The CDR3 DNA sequence: TGCAGTGCTAAACCAGGGTTTGGCTATGGCTACACCTTC. Residues: CSAKPGFGYGYTF.

This clonotype was detected only a few times. The V gene is TRBV5-1, the J gene TRBJ2-7; D remains unclear. CDR3 length: 12 residues. Trimming removed 7 bases at V and 1 base at J, with 9 bases between. Germline V CDR1 and CDR2: SGHRS, YFSETQ. The CDR3 here is CASLGNSYEQYF. The CDR3 nucleotides read TGCGCCAGCTTGGGGAATTCCTACGAGCAGTACTTC.

CDR3 DNA sequence: TGTGCCAGCAGCTTTACAGGGAACATGAACACTGAAGCTTTCTTT. It codes for CASSFTGNMNTEAFF. V and J are TRBV7-3 and TRBJ1-1; possibly TRBD1 for D (6 bases). This CDR3 is built from 15 residues. Germline values: CDR1 SGHTA, CDR2 FQGTGA. V dropped 3 bases and J dropped 0 bases, with 11 bases sitting between them. The full variable domain, rest sourced from reference TRBV7-3 and TRBJ1-1, is GAGVSQTPSNKVTEKGKYVELRCDPISGHTALYWYRQSLGQGPEFLIYFQGTGAADDSGLPNDRFFAVRPEGSVSTLKIQRTERGDSAVYLCASSFTGNMNTEAFFGQGTRLTVV.

This chain connects TRBV29-1 to TRBJ2-1; TRBD2 might be the D (5 bases). V lost 1 base and J 3 bases, leaving 16 bases between the germline ends. The CDR3 covers 16 residues. Germline lookup yields CDR1 SQVTM and CDR2 ANQGSEA. CDR3 in DNA: TGCAGCGTTGAAGGGGTTGCGGGCCAGAGCTACAATGAGCAGTTCTTC. Its translation is CSVEGVAGQSYNEQFF.

This clonotype came up once. The chain recombines TRBV6-2 or TRBV6-3 with TRBJ2-4; D not certain. The end of the DNA is better explained by TRBJ2-7, so the J call may be wrong. The CDR3 is 15 residues long. CDR1 and CDR2 (germline): MNHEY, SVGEGT. DNA for the CDR3: TGTGCCAGCAGTTATCAGGTCCCGCAAGGTCACGAGCAGTACTTC. It is translated as CASSYQVPQGHEQYF.

The chain employs TRBV20-1 and TRBJ1-1; 8 nucleotides agree with TRBD1. Germline loops: CDR1 DFQATT, CDR2 SNEGSKA (reference sequence). Unmatched junction bases numbered 8, after V lost 2 bases and J lost 6 bases. There are 14 residues in the CDR3. The CDR3 nucleotides are TGCAGTGCTAGAATAGGCCAGGGGGCTTCTGAAGCTTTCTTT. Translated, it gives CSARIGQGASEAFF.

Turning to this clonotype: This may be a read error: a much more frequent sequence differs by one nucleotide. The rearrangement uses TRBV28 and TRBJ2-7; TRBD1 is a possible D gene (6 bases). Per germline, CDR1 MDHEN and CDR2 SYDVKM. This CDR3 has 14 residues. CDR3 region: CASSLWAQGYKQYF. The CDR3, as DNA: TGTGCCAGCAGTTTATGGGCACAGGGCTACAAGCAGTACTTC.

The rearrangement uses TRBV24-1 and TRBJ2-5; 7 nucleotides align to TRBD1. The end of the DNA aligns better with TRBJ2-4, so the J call may be wrong. Germline CDR1 and CDR2: KGHDR and SFDVKD. CDR3 length: 13 amino acids. The CDR3 sequence is CATSAHRGNIQYF. CDR3 DNA sequence: TGTGCCACCAGTGCGCACAGGGGAAACATTCAGTACTTC.

This clonotype was seen once. The V and J genes are TRBV20-1 and TRBJ2-7, with TRBD1 matching 7 bases. CDR3 length equals 13 residues. CDR1 and CDR2 (germline): DFQATT, SNEGSKA (reference sequence). CDR3 sequence (DNA): TGCAGCGCCTGGACCAGGGGGACCTACGAGCAGTACTTC. Translation gives CSAWTRGTYEQYF.

V usage is TRBV4-1 and J usage is TRBJ2-1, with 11 bases fitting TRBD2. The closer fit of TRBJ2-7 to the DNA end suggests the J call may be wrong. Germline V gene sequence: CDR1 MGHRA, CDR2 YSYEKL. This CDR3 region has 18 residues. The CDR3 reads CASSPFSGRAHLIYEQYF. CDR3 DNA: TGCGCCAGCAGCCCGTTTAGCGGGAGGGCCCACCTGATCTACGAGCAGTACTTC.

The chain carries TRBV28 and TRBJ2-3; the D gene is possibly TRBD1 (6 bases). Trimming shortened V by 6 bases and J by 0 bases, and 16 bases separated the two germline ends. Germline assignment: CDR1 MDHEN and CDR2 SYDVKM. CDR3 length: 16 residues. The CDR3 nucleotides are TGTGCCAGCAGACCCGTCTACAGGGCTAGCACAGATACGCAGTATTTT. Translation gives CASRPVYRASTDTQYF.

V and J are TRBV12-3 or TRBV12-4 and TRBJ1-2; a possible D gene is TRBD1 (5 bases). Trimming shortened V by 3 bases and J by 7 bases, and 15 bases separated the two germline ends. The CDR3 is 14 amino acids. CDR3 DNA: TGTGCCAGCAGTTTTGGCGGGACTCCCGGTGGCTACACCTTC. It encodes CASSFGGTPGGYTF.

The chain couples TRBV27 to TRBJ2-1; D is perhaps TRBD2 (6 bases). This CDR3 contains 13 residues. In germline, CDR1 is MNHEY, CDR2 SMNVEV (reference sequence). V gave up 5 bases and J gave up 3 bases, with 8 bases separating them. Written as DNA, the CDR3 is TGTGCCAGCAGTACTAGCAACTACAATGAGCAGTTCTTC. Protein sequence: CASSTSNYNEQFF.

The chain employs TRBV3-1 and TRBJ2-7; 7 bases match TRBD2. Germline assignment: CDR1 LGHDT and CDR2 YNNKEL (reference sequence). The CDR3 consists of 15 residues. Germline trimming cut 4 bases from V and 4 bases from J; bases unmatched to any gene: 10. This CDR3 reads CASSPGLGLRYEQYF. CDR3 nucleotides: TGTGCCAGCAGCCCAGGACTAGGGCTTAGGTACGAGCAGTACTTC.

The chain is built from TRBV2 and TRBJ2-1; TRBD2 aligns across 9 bases. The CDR3 totals 13 residues. V shed 4 bases, J shed 8 bases, and the junction held 3 bases outside the gene matches. CDR1 is SNHLY, CDR2 FYNNEI, per germline. CDR3 in DNA: TGTGCCAGCAGTGGCGGGAGGGACGATGAGCAGTTCTTC. Amino acids: CASSGGRDDEQFF.

This rearrangement joins TRBV20-1 to TRBJ2-7, with a tentative D call TRBD1 (6 bases). This CDR3 contains 15 residues. The ends were cut back, 0 bases at V and 5 bases at J, with 17 bases in the middle. CDR1 is DFQATT, CDR2 SNEGSKA, per germline (reference sequence). The chain's CDR3 is CSARDTGQGWDEQYF. CDR3 bases: TGCAGTGCTAGAGACACAGGGCAGGGGTGGGACGAGCAGTACTTC.

The V gene is TRBV4-1, the J gene TRBJ2-7, with 7 nucleotides matching TRBD2. The CDR3 has 15 amino acids. V dropped 0 bases and J dropped 2; count of bases not matched to a gene: 4. Germline V gene lookup returns CDR1 MGHRA and CDR2 YSYEKL. CDR3: CASSQEGGRAYEQYF. The CDR3 bases are TGCGCCAGCAGCCAAGAAGGAGGGAGGGCCTACGAGCAGTACTTC.

This clonotype occurred a few times. The chain joins TRBV29-1 to TRBJ1-2, with unresolved D. V was cut by 0 bases and J by 5 bases, with 4 bases left in between. The CDR3 covers 11 residues. CDR1 is SQVTM and CDR2 is ANQGSEA in the germline V gene. The CDR3 DNA follows: TGCAGCGTTGAAGAAAGTTATGGCTACACCTTC. This translates into CSVEESYGYTF.

The chain combines TRBV28 with TRBJ2-7; tentative D call: TRBD2 (6 bases). The CDR3 loop spans 13 amino acids. CDR1 and CDR2 from the germline V gene are MDHEN and SYDVKM. V was pared by 8 bases and J by 0 bases, with 11 bases between. CDR3 in amino acids: CASGQGGSYEQYF. CDR3 coding DNA: TGTGCCAGCGGGCAGGGAGGCTCCTACGAGCAGTACTTC.

A few counts support this clonotype. The CDR3 sequence is CASSAEFSINTEAFF. DNA of the CDR3: TGCGCCAGCAGTGCGGAATTTAGTATAAACACTGAAGCTTTCTTT. This chain joins TRBV10-2 and TRBJ1-1, with no clear D. V was shortened by 4 bases and J by 2 bases, with 14 bases between the two germline ends. This CDR3 is 15 amino acids long. Looked up from germline, CDR1 is WSHSY and CDR2 is SAAADI.

A few counts support this clonotype. This chain connects TRBV4-1 to TRBJ2-3; tentative D call: TRBD2 (5 bases). The germline V and J ends were trimmed by 1 base and 0 bases, with 11 bases remaining between them. The CDR3 sequence is 16 residues long. From germline, CDR1 is MGHRA and CDR2 YSYEKL. The CDR3 is CASSQAPGISTDTQYF. The CDR3 DNA sequence: TGCGCCAGCAGCCAAGCCCCCGGGATCAGCACAGATACGCAGTATTTT.

The chain combines TRBV3-1 with TRBJ2-1; D possibly matches TRBD1 or TRBD2 (5 bases each). Deletions cut 4 bases from V and 1 base from J, with 14 bases between. CDR1 is LGHDT and CDR2 is YNNKEL in the germline V gene (reference sequence). The CDR3 has 16 amino acids. CDR3 in DNA: TGTGCCAGCAGCCCTTACGGAGAGGGGTCCTACAATGAGCAGTTCTTC. Protein: CASSPYGEGSYNEQFF.

J is TRBJ1-2 and V is TRBV20-1, with D possibly being TRBD1 (5 bases). This CDR3 comprises 14 residues. Trimming cost V 1 base and J 4 bases, with 13 bases left between them. Germline V gene sequence: CDR1 DFQATT, CDR2 SNEGSKA (reference sequence). CDR3 in DNA: TGCAGTGCTAGAGCGGGGGGTTCCTTCTATGGCTACACCTTC. The encoded protein is CSARAGGSFYGYTF.

This clonotype was found a few times. V usage is TRBV27 and J usage is TRBJ2-5, with 10 nucleotides matching TRBD2. Per the germline V gene, CDR1 is MNHEY and CDR2 is SMNVEV (reference sequence). J was trimmed by 5 bases and V by 10 bases; bases with no gene match: 10. The CDR3 spans 14 residues. The CDR3 DNA reads TGTGCCACGGCGCGGCTAGCGGGAGAGGAGACCCAGTACTTC. Translated: CATARLAGEETQYF.

This clonotype was detected a few times. V usage is TRBV29-1 and J usage is TRBJ2-3, with D perhaps TRBD1 (5 bases). The CDR3 totals 15 residues. With 2 bases removed from V and 5 bases from J, the gap between germline ends came to 17 bases. The V gene's germline CDR1 is SQVTM and CDR2 ANQGSEA. The CDR3 sequence: CSVEIDRAILDTQYF. The CDR3, as DNA: TGCAGCGTTGAAATCGACAGAGCAATACTAGATACGCAGTATTTT.

This clonotype was recorded a few times. The genes are TRBV4-3 and TRBJ2-7, with D perhaps TRBD1 (6 bases). Trimming took off 4 bases at V and 0 bases at J, with 10 bases between the two ends. Germline-derived CDR1 and CDR2 are LGHNA and YSLEER. The CDR3 is made up of 14 amino acids. CDR3 loop: CASSRGQLSYEQYF. In DNA, the CDR3 is TGCGCCAGCAGCCGGGGGCAGCTCTCCTACGAGCAGTACTTC.

This chain joins TRBV9 and TRBJ2-5; TRBD2 matches at 12 bases. Germline CDR1 and CDR2: SGDLS and YYNGEE. V dropped 0 bases and J dropped 2; count of bases not matched to a gene: 2. CDR3 length: 16 amino acids. The CDR3 region is CASSVGLAGGQETQYF. In nucleotides, the CDR3 is TGTGCCAGCAGCGTAGGGCTAGCGGGAGGGCAAGAGACCCAGTACTTC.

The chain employs TRBV4-1 and TRBJ1-2, with TRBD1 identical over 10 bases. The CDR3 contains 16 residues. The germline gives CDR1 MGHRA, CDR2 YSYEKL. The V and J ends lost 3 bases and 6 bases, in that order; junction bases with no gene match: 10. This CDR3 is CASSQIKDRGRHGYTF. CDR3 DNA sequence: TGCGCCAGCAGCCAGATCAAAGACAGGGGGCGGCATGGCTACACCTTC.

The genes are TRBV3-1 and TRBJ2-1; no definite D call. Germline V gene sequence: CDR1 LGHDT, CDR2 YNNKEL (reference sequence). This CDR3 has 13 amino acids. V was cut by 0 bases and J by 5 bases, with 5 bases left in between. The CDR3 coding sequence is TGTGCCAGCAGCCAAGATCCAAACAATGAGCAGTTCTTC. Translating it yields CASSQDPNNEQFF.

This clonotype was observed a few times. This chain connects TRBV25-1 to TRBJ2-7, with a weak D call TRBD2 (5 bases). The CDR3 consists of 14 residues. V was pared by 6 bases and J by 2 bases, with 14 bases between. In germline, CDR1 is MGHDK, CDR2 SYGVNS. DNA of the CDR3: TGTGCCAGCAGAGGCGGGTTTGGGGCCTACGAGCAGTACTTC. Its protein is CASRGGFGAYEQYF.